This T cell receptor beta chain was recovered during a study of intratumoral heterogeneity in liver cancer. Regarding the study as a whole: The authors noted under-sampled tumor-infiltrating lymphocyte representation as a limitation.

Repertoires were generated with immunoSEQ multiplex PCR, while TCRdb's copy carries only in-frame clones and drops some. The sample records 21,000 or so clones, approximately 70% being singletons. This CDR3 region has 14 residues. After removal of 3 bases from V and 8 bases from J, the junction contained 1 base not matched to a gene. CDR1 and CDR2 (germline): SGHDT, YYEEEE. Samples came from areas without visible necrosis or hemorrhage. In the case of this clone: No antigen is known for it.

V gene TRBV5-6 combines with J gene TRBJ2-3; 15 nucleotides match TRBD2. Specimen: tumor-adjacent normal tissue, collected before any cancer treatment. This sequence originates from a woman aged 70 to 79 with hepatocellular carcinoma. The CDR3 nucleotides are TGTGCCAGCAGCTGGACTAGCGGGAGGGGTACGCAGTATTTT. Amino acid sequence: CASSWTSGRGTQYF. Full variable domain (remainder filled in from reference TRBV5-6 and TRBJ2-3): DAGVTQSPTHLIKTRGQQVTLRCSPKSGHDTVSWYQQALGQGPQFIFQYYEEEERQRGNFPDRFSGHQFPNYSSELNVNALLLGDSALYLCASSWTSGRGTQYFGPGTRLTVL.